Shown below are 28 T cell receptor beta chains from a single sample sequenced in a study of blood T cell repertoires in COVID-19. Some clones are missing from TCRdb's copy, which holds only in-frame ones; the method was immunoSEQ multiplex PCR. The profile shows just over 650,000 clones, approximately 90% of them singletons. The specimen sequenced was peripheral blood. These receptors all come from a woman between 18 and 29 years old with acute or convalescent COVID-19.

This clone was recorded only once. Distinct nucleotide sequences in the sample also encode this CDR3. The chain employs TRBV19 and TRBJ1-1; no definite D call. V was shortened by 2 bases and J by 2 bases, with 6 bases between the two germline ends. This CDR3 is 13 amino acids long. CDR1 and CDR2 (germline): LNHDA, SQIVND (reference sequence). CDR3 protein: CASSIRGNTEAFF. CDR3 in DNA: TGTGCCAGTAGTATACGAGGTAACACTGAAGCTTTCTTT. The entire variable domain, with the rest obtained from reference TRBV19 and TRBJ1-1, is as follows: DGGITQSPKYLFRKEGQNVTLSCEQNLNHDAMYWYRQDPGQGLRLIYYSQIVNDFQKGDIAEGYSVSREKKESFPLTVTSAQKNPTAFYLCASSIRGNTEAFFGQGTRLTVV.

This sequence joins TRBV5-1 and TRBJ2-1; weak D call: TRBD2 (5 bases). Germline CDR1 SGHRS, CDR2 YFSETQ. The CDR3 contains 14 residues. Trimming shortened V by 5 bases and J by 7 bases, and 16 bases separated the two germline ends. CDR3 DNA sequence: TGCGCCAGCAGTTTACGGGAACAACCAAATGAGCAGTTCTTC. The encoded protein is CASSLREQPNEQFF.

V usage is TRBV5-1 and J usage is TRBJ2-3; 9 bases align to TRBD2. The germline gives CDR1 SGHRS, CDR2 YFSETQ. This CDR3 is built from 17 residues. J was trimmed by 5 bases and V by 4 bases; bases with no gene match: 14. The CDR3, as DNA: TGCGCCAGCAGCGTTATAGCGGGGGCCCCTCTCGGAGATACGCAGTATTTT. Residues: CASSVIAGAPLGDTQYF.

V gene TRBV19 combines with J gene TRBJ1-5, with D possibly matching TRBD1 (5 bases). Trimming took 4 bases from V and 4 from J, leaving 8 bases between them. This CDR3 comprises 13 residues. Germline CDR1 is LNHDA and CDR2 is SQIVND (reference sequence). Here the CDR3 DNA reads TGTGCCAGTAGTAGACAGCAGAATCAGCCCCAGCATTTT. It codes for CASSRQQNQPQHF.

The chain employs TRBV5-6 and TRBJ1-2, with D hard to call. Germline lookup yields CDR1 SGHDT and CDR2 YYEEEE. V lost 0 bases to trimming and J lost 0 bases, with 9 bases between them. The CDR3 is 15 residues long. The CDR3 nucleotides are TGTGCCAGCAGCTTGGTTGAGTACGCTAACTATGGCTACACCTTC. Its translation is CASSLVEYANYGYTF.

The rearrangement links TRBV6-2 or TRBV6-3 to TRBJ2-7; 8 nucleotides agree with TRBD1. This CDR3 contains 14 residues. Germline V gene sequence: CDR1 MNHEY, CDR2 SVGEGT. The V and J ends lost 2 bases and 7 bases, in that order; junction bases with no gene match: 7. In DNA, the CDR3 is TGTGCCAGCAGTTACCAGGGGGCTTTAGGGGAGCAGTACTTC. This translates into CASSYQGALGEQYF.

For the CDR3, the DNA is TGTTCAGGGGGTTCCTACAATGAGCAGTTCTTC. Translating gives CSGGSYNEQFF. The chain couples TRBV19 to TRBJ2-1; 7 bases map to TRBD1. CDR1 and CDR2 from the germline V gene are LNHDA and SQIVND (reference sequence). The CDR3 runs to 11 residues.

The chain joins TRBV7-6 to TRBJ1-6, with 7 bases that match TRBD1. CDR1 and CDR2 from the germline V gene are SGHVS and FNYEAQ. This CDR3 contains 15 residues. Unmatched junction bases numbered 7, after V lost 5 bases and J lost 6 bases. As DNA, the CDR3 is TGTGCCAGCAGCCAAACAGGGGAAGGTAATTCACCCCTCCACTTT. Translating gives CASSQTGEGNSPLHF.

This chain uses TRBV11-2 with TRBJ1-1; D may be TRBD1 (6 bases). The germline gives CDR1 SGHAT, CDR2 FQNNGV. CDR3 length: 15 residues. V was trimmed by 0 bases and J by 5 bases, leaving 13 bases between them. The CDR3 coding sequence is TGTGCCAGCAGCTTAGAGGGCAGGGGTTTAACTGAAGCTTTCTTT. It yields the protein CASSLEGRGLTEAFF.

This clone was observed once. The rearrangement links TRBV19 to TRBJ1-2; TRBD1 is a possible D gene (5 bases). The ends were cut back, 5 bases at V and 4 bases at J, with 14 bases in the middle. Germline CDR1 is LNHDA and CDR2 is SQIVND (reference sequence). The CDR3 is made up of 14 amino acids. The CDR3 DNA follows: TGTGCCAGTAGTCCAGACGACAGTACCTATGGCTACACCTTC. Translation gives CASSPDDSTYGYTF.

The chain has TRBV29-1 and TRBJ2-3, with 14 bases matching TRBD2. Trimming cost V 1 base and J 0 bases; bases outside gene matches: 0. The CDR3 is 16 amino acids. The germline CDR1 and CDR2 sequences are SQVTM and ANQGSEA. The CDR3 loop reads CSVEGTSGGSTDTQYF. The CDR3 DNA reads TGCAGCGTTGAAGGGACTAGCGGGGGGAGCACAGATACGCAGTATTTT.

The rearrangement links TRBV18 to TRBJ1-2, with D maybe TRBD1 (6 bases). Trimming cost V 4 bases and J 6 bases, with 12 bases left between them. CDR3 length: 13 amino acids. The germline CDR1 and CDR2 sequences are KGHSH and LQKENI. The CDR3 loop reads CASSLTGNDGYTF. DNA of the CDR3: TGTGCCAGCTCACTGACAGGAAACGATGGCTACACCTTC.

The chain employs TRBV11-3 and TRBJ1-5; 8 bases line up with TRBD1. Germline V gene lookup returns CDR1 SGHNT and CDR2 YENEEA. The V gene end was trimmed by 0 bases and the J gene end by 6 bases; junction bases not matched to a gene: 7. The CDR3 has 16 amino acids. For the CDR3, the DNA is TGTGCCAGCAGCTTAGACCCCAGGGGGCTTGGTCAGCCCCAGCATTTT. Protein product: CASSLDPRGLGQPQHF.

The V and J genes are TRBV7-2 and TRBJ2-3, with 11 bases fitting TRBD2. V shed 5 bases and J 2 bases; nucleotides not matched to a gene: 3. This CDR3 has 15 residues. The germline gives CDR1 SGHTA, CDR2 FQGNSA. The CDR3: CASSPGLAATDTQYF. The CDR3 nucleotides read TGTGCCAGCAGCCCGGGACTAGCGGCCACAGATACGCAGTATTTT.

The chain combines TRBV5-1 with TRBJ2-7; tentative D call: TRBD1 (6 bases). The CDR3 totals 14 residues. Germline CDR1 and CDR2: SGHRS and YFSETQ. Trimming pared 0 bases from V and 0 bases from J, leaving 7 bases between. The DNA of the CDR3 is TGCGCCAGCAGCTTGGCGACAGGCTCCTACGAGCAGTACTTC. The encoded protein is CASSLATGSYEQYF.

The CDR3 nucleotides are TGTGCCAGTCACAGGGCTGGAGTCGGGGAGCTGTTTTTT. Its protein product is CASHRAGVGELFF. The rearrangement uses TRBV6-5 and TRBJ2-2; D is perhaps TRBD1 (6 bases). Trimming took off 9 bases at V and 7 bases at J, with 15 bases between the two ends. The CDR3 is made up of 13 amino acids. Germline V CDR1 and CDR2: MNHEY, SVGAGI.

This clone occurred once. The chain carries TRBV10-3 and TRBJ2-7, with 10 bases fitting TRBD1. The germline CDR1 and CDR2 sequences are ENHRY and SYGVKD. The CDR3 runs 14 residues. The V segment lost 4 bases and the J segment 5 bases; nucleotides outside the gene matches: 5. The CDR3, as DNA: TGTGCCATCAGTGGGGACAGGGGCGTCGACGAGCAGTACTTC. Protein sequence: CAISGDRGVDEQYF.

The chain couples TRBV2 to TRBJ1-1, with 10 bases lining up with TRBD1. The CDR3 sequence is 15 residues long. The trim removed 8 bases at V and 0 bases at J, leaving 6 bases unmatched. Germline V lookup: CDR1 SNHLY, CDR2 FYNNEI. This CDR3 is CASAQTGGMNTEAFF. CDR3 DNA sequence: TGTGCCAGCGCTCAGACAGGGGGCATGAACACTGAAGCTTTCTTT.

V gene TRBV29-1 combines with J gene TRBJ2-2, with 15 nucleotides matching TRBD2. This CDR3 comprises 16 residues. With V trimmed by 7 bases and J by 4 bases, 7 bases remained unmatched. The V gene's germline CDR1 is SQVTM and CDR2 ANQGSEA. The CDR3 DNA reads TGCAGCGCAGGACTAGCGGGGGGGCCCAGCACCGGGGAGCTGTTTTTT. It translates to CSAGLAGGPSTGELFF.

This clone showed up just once. This rearrangement joins TRBV23-1 to TRBJ2-7, with a tentative D call TRBD1 (5 bases). TRBV23-1 is labeled an ORF, and its function is uncertain. The CDR3 covers 17 residues. Trimming cost V 4 bases and J 1 base, with 20 bases left between them. Written as DNA, the CDR3 is TGCGCCAGCAGTCCCCACCTCGACAGCGAATTTTCCTACGAGCAGTACTTC. It yields the protein CASSPHLDSEFSYEQYF.

J is TRBJ1-3 and V is TRBV11-2, with D perhaps TRBD1 (5 bases). CDR3 length: 19 amino acids. CDR1 is SGHAT, CDR2 FQNNGV, per germline. Trimming took 3 bases from V and 0 from J, leaving 21 bases between them. The CDR3 protein is CASSLGRFDSVYSGNTIYF. The CDR3, as DNA: TGTGCCAGCAGCTTGGGCCGTTTTGACAGCGTCTACTCTGGAAACACCATATATTTT.

The table lists this clone with a count of one. The chain links TRBV7-3 to TRBJ2-3; D call uncertain. V was pared by 2 bases and J by 4 bases, with 7 bases between. This CDR3 comprises 13 residues. CDR1 SGHTA and CDR2 FQGTGA come from the germline V gene. CDR3 nucleotide sequence: TGTGCCAGCAGCTTATCTCAGGCAGATACGCAGTATTTT. Its translation is CASSLSQADTQYF.

The chain couples TRBV7-9 to TRBJ2-3; D not resolved. CDR1 is SEHNR and CDR2 is FQNEAQ in the germline V gene (reference sequence). The CDR3 totals 12 residues. The V and J ends lost 5 bases and 10 bases respectively, with 13 bases between them. The CDR3 is CASSNNWAAQYF. In nucleotides, the CDR3 is TGTGCCAGCAGCAATAACTGGGCCGCGCAGTATTTT. Based on the CDR3 plus reference TRBV7-9 and TRBJ2-3, the full variable domain is DTGVSQNPRHKITKRGQNVTFRCDPISEHNRLYWYRQTLGQGPEFLTYFQNEAQLEKSRLLSDRFSAERPKGSFSTLEIQRTEQGDSAMYLCASSNNWAAQYFGPGTRLTVL.

Concerning this clone: This is likely a read error, given that the CDR3 carries no conserved phenylalanine or tryptophan at its end. The DNA is omitted, as the CDR3 cannot be located on it reliably, and the CDR3 follows TCRdb's listing. The rearrangement joins TRBV21-1 to TRBJ1-1. TRBV21-1 is an annotated pseudogene. Ends included, the CDR3 has 8 residues. CDR3 sequence: CASSKGPL.

The V and J genes are TRBV5-6 and TRBJ2-7, with a tentative D call TRBD2 (5 bases). The CDR3 totals 14 residues. V was cut by 4 bases and J by 6 bases, with 17 bases left in between. Germline CDR1 SGHDT, CDR2 YYEEEE. CDR3 DNA sequence: TGTGCCAGCAGCGGGAGTATAGGAGTAGTCGAGCAGTACTTC. Its protein is CASSGSIGVVEQYF.

As regards this clone: Other DNA sequences in this specimen translate into the identical CDR3. V and J are TRBV5-1 and TRBJ1-5; D is ambiguous. The CDR3 covers 15 residues. The V end lost 0 bases, the J end lost 4 bases, and 11 bases lay between the germline ends. Germline-derived CDR1 and CDR2 are SGHRS and YFSETQ. Here the CDR3 reads CASSLDSGGNQPQHF. In nucleotides, the CDR3 is TGCGCCAGCAGCTTGGATTCGGGCGGGAATCAGCCCCAGCATTTT.

The CDR3 is CASSFGTDTQYF. The DNA of the CDR3 is TGTGCCAGCAGCTTCGGCACAGATACGCAGTATTTT. The chain employs TRBV7-3 and TRBJ2-3; D remains ambiguous. CDR1 and CDR2 from the germline V gene are SGHTA and FQGTGA. Trimming took 3 bases from V and 1 from J, leaving 2 bases between them. The CDR3 runs 12 residues.

The chain recombines TRBV5-1 with TRBJ1-3; 7 nucleotides align to TRBD1. The length of the CDR3 is 15 residues. Trimming took 0 bases from V and 2 from J; bases not matched to a gene: 2. The germline gives CDR1 SGHRS, CDR2 YFSETQ. DNA of the CDR3: TGCGCCAGCAGCTTGGGACAGGGCACTGGAAACACCATATATTTT. Translation: CASSLGQGTGNTIYF. The variable domain in full, completed from reference TRBV5-1 and TRBJ1-3, reads KAGVTQTPRYLIKTRGQQVTLSCSPISGHRSVSWYQQTPGQGLQFLFEYFSETQRNKGNFPGRFSGRQFSNSRSEMNVSTLELGDSALYLCASSLGQGTGNTIYFGEGSWLTVV.